These 8 T cell receptor beta chains came from one sample sequenced in a study of cytomegalovirus exposure and HLA in healthy donors. 13 Jbeta primers and 60 Vbeta primers were used for the PCR. This table comes from immunoSEQ multiplex PCR, and its TCRdb copy is limited to in-frame clones, with some not included. The sample shows roughly 100,000 clones, over 65% of them seen only once. The sample was PBMCs. The receptors derive from a man in his forties or fifties in good health and CMV-seropositive.

This clone was counted between two and nine times. V and J are TRBV9 and TRBJ2-1; TRBD2 aligns across 7 bases. CDR1 and CDR2 from the germline V gene are SGDLS and YYNGEE. The CDR3 is made up of 17 amino acids. With V trimmed by 0 bases and J by 0 bases, 6 bases remained unmatched. The CDR3 protein is CASSVDASGGSYNEQFF. DNA for the CDR3: TGTGCCAGCAGCGTAGATGCTAGCGGAGGCTCCTACAATGAGCAGTTCTTC.

The chain employs TRBV5-1 and TRBJ2-4, with D perhaps matching TRBD2 (5 bases). The V gene lost 1 base and the J gene lost 12 bases, with 17 bases spanning the gap. CDR1 is SGHRS and CDR2 is YFSETQ in the germline V gene. CDR3 length: 14 amino acids. CDR3 nucleotide sequence: TGCGCCAGCAGCTTGTGGGCCTCGAGCGGCAGTCAGTACTTC. Translating it yields CASSLWASSGSQYF.

In this sample, this clone turned up a few times. The V call is TRBV5-6, the J call TRBJ1-2; 10 nucleotides match TRBD1. The germline gives CDR1 SGHDT, CDR2 YYEEEE. V lost 4 bases, J lost 5 bases, and 8 bases stayed unmatched. This CDR3 spans 15 amino acids. The CDR3 coding sequence is TGTGCCAGCAGCCAAGGACAGGGGGATATTTATGGCTACACCTTC. Translated, it gives CASSQGQGDIYGYTF. Full variable domain (outside the CDR3, taken from reference TRBV5-6 and TRBJ1-2): DAGVTQSPTHLIKTRGQQVTLRCSPKSGHDTVSWYQQALGQGPQFIFQYYEEEERQRGNFPDRFSGHQFPNYSSELNVNALLLGDSALYLCASSQGQGDIYGYTFGSGTRLTVV.

The rearrangement joins TRBV6-6 to TRBJ2-3, with D hard to call. Trimming cost V 5 bases and J 0 bases, with 3 bases left between them. This CDR3 has 12 residues. Germline CDR1 MNHNY, CDR2 SVGAGI (reference sequence). CDR3: CASSRSTDTQYF. The CDR3 coding sequence is TGTGCCAGCAGTCGGAGCACAGATACGCAGTATTTT.

The chain joins TRBV21-1 to TRBJ2-7; TRBD1 is the table's D call and was not checked against the DNA. TRBV21-1 is deemed a pseudogene. The CDR3 extends over 15 amino acids. CDR3 coding DNA: TGTGCCAGCAGCAAATCTACAGGGGGTTGCGACGAGCAGTACTTC. Residues: CASSKSTGGCDEQYF.

V gene TRBV11-2 combines with J gene TRBJ1-2; D is unclear. The length of the CDR3 is 12 residues. The germline V gene has CDR1 SGHAT and CDR2 FQNNGV. V was cut by 3 bases and J by 7 bases, with 9 bases left in between. The CDR3 sequence is CASSFFAGGYTF. In nucleotides, the CDR3 is TGTGCCAGCAGCTTCTTTGCGGGTGGCTACACCTTC.

This chain joins TRBV19 and TRBJ2-1, with 10 bases fitting TRBD2. Germline V gives CDR1 LNHDA, CDR2 SQIVND (reference sequence). J gave up 4 bases and V 5 bases, and 17 bases lay outside the gene matches. CDR3 length: 19 amino acids. The CDR3 DNA is TGTGCCAGTAGTGATATACAGGGGATCGGGACTAGCGAGTACAATGAGCAGTTCTTC. Translated: CASSDIQGIGTSEYNEQFF. The whole variable domain, filled in from reference TRBV19 and TRBJ2-1, reads DGGITQSPKYLFRKEGQNVTLSCEQNLNHDAMYWYRQDPGQGLRLIYYSQIVNDFQKGDIAEGYSVSREKKESFPLTVTSAQKNPTAFYLCASSDIQGIGTSEYNEQFFGPGTRLTVL.

The CDR3 DNA follows: TGCAGTGCTAGAGGTAGCAATGAGCAGTTCTTC. Encoded protein: CSARGSNEQFF. The chain couples TRBV20-1 to TRBJ2-1; D gene unclear. This CDR3 has 11 residues. The V end was cut by 1 base, the J end by 6 bases, with 4 bases between. Looked up from germline, CDR1 is DFQATT and CDR2 is SNEGSKA (reference sequence).